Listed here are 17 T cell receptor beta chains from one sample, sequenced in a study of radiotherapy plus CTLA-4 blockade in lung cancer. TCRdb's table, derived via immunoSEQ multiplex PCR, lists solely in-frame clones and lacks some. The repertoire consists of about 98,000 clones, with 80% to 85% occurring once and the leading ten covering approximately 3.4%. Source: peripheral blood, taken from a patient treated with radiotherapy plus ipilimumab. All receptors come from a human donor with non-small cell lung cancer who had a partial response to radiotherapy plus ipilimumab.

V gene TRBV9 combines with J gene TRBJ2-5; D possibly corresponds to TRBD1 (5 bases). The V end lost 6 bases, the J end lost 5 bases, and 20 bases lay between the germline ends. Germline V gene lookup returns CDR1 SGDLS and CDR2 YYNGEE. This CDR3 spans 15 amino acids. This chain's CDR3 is CASNPEGASAETQYF. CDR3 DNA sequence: TGTGCCAGCAATCCGGAAGGGGCCTCGGCCGAGACCCAGTACTTC. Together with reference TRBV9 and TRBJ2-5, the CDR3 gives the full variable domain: DSGVTQTPKHLITATGQRVTLRCSPRSGDLSVYWYQQSLDQGLQFLIQYYNGEERAKGNILERFSAQQFPDLHSELNLSSLELGDSALYFCASNPEGASAETQYFGPGTRLLVL.

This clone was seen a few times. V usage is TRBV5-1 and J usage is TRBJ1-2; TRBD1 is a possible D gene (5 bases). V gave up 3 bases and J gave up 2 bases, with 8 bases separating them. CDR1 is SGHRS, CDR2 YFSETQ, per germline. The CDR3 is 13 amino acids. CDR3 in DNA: TGCGCCAGCAGCTCGACAGAGAACTATGGCTACACCTTC. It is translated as CASSSTENYGYTF. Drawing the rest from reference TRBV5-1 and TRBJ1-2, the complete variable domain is KAGVTQTPRYLIKTRGQQVTLSCSPISGHRSVSWYQQTPGQGLQFLFEYFSETQRNKGNFPGRFSGRQFSNSRSEMNVSTLELGDSALYLCASSSTENYGYTFGSGTRLTVV.

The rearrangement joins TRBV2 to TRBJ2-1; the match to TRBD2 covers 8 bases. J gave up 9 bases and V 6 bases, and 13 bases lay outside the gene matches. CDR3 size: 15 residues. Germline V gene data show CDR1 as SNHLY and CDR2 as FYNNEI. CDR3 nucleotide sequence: TGTGCCAGCAGGGGGAGCGGGAGAGGTTTTGCTGAGCAGTTCTTC. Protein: CASRGSGRGFAEQFF.

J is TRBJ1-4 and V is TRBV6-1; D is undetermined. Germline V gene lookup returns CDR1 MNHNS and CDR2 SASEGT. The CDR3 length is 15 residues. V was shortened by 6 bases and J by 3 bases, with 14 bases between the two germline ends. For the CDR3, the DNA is TGTGCCAGCAGGGTACATGGGGAGGCTAATGAAAAACTGTTTTTT. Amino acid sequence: CASRVHGEANEKLFF.

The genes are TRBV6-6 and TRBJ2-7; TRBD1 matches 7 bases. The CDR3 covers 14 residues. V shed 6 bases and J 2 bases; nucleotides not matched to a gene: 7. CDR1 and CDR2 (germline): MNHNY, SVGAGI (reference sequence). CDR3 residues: CASSRQGEAYEQYF. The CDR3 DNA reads TGTGCCAGCAGCAGACAGGGTGAAGCCTACGAGCAGTACTTC.

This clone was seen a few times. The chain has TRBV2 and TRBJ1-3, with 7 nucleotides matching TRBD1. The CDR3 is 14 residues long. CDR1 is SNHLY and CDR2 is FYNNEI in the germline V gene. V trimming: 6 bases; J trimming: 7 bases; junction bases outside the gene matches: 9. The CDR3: CASRLDGGGNTIYF. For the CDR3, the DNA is TGTGCCAGCAGGCTCGACGGAGGGGGCAACACCATATATTTT.

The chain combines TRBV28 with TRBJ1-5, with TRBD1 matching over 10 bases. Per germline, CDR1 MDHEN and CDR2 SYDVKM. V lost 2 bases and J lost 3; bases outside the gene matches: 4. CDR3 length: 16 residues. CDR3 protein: CASSLPGTGVNQPQHF. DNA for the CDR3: TGTGCCAGCAGTTTACCCGGGACAGGGGTCAATCAGCCCCAGCATTTT.

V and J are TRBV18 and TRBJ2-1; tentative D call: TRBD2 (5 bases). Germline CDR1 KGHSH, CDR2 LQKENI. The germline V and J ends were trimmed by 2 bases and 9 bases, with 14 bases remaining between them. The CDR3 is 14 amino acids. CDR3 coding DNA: TGTGCCAGCTCACCAGCAGAGCGGCTTGGTGAGCAGTTCTTC. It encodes CASSPAERLGEQFF.

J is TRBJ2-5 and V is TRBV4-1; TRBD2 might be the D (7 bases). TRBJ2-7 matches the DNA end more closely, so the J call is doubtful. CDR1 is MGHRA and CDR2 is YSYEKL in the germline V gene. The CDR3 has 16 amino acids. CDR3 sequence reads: CASSQGEGGGSYEQYF. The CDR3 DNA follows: TGCGCCAGCAGCCAGGGGGAGGGGGGAGGCTCGTACGAGCAGTACTTC.

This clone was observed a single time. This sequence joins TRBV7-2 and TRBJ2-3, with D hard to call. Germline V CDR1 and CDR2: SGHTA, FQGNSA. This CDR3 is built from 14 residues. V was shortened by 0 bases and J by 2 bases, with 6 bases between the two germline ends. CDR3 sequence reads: CASSLALYTDTQYF. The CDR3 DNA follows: TGTGCCAGCAGCTTAGCGCTCTACACAGATACGCAGTATTTT. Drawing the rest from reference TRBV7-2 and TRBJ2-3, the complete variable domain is GAGVSQSPSNKVTEKGKDVELRCDPISGHTALYWYRQSLGQGLEFLIYFQGNSAPDKSGLPSDRFSAERTGGSVSTLTIQRTQQEDSAVYLCASSLALYTDTQYFGPGTRLTVL.

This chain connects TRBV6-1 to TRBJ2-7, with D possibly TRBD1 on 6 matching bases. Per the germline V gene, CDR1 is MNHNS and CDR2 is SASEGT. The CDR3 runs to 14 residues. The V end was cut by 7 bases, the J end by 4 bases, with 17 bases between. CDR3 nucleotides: TGTGCCAGCATAAGAAGCAACACAGGGTACGAGCAGTACTTC. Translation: CASIRSNTGYEQYF.

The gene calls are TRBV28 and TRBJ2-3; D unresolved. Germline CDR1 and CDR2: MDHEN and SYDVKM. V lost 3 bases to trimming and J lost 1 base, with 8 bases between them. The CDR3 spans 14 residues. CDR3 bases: TGTGCCAGCAGTTTTCTGAGCGGCACAGATACGCAGTATTTT. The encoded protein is CASSFLSGTDTQYF. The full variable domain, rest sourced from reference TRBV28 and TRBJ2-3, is DVKVTQSSRYLVKRTGEKVFLECVQDMDHENMFWYRQDPGLGLRLIYFSYDVKMKEKGDIPEGYSVSREKKERFSLILESASTNQTSMYLCASSFLSGTDTQYFGPGTRLTVL.

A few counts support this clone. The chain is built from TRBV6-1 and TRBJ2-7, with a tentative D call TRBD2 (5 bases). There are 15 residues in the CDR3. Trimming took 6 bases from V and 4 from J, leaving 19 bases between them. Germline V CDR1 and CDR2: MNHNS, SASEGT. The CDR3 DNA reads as TGTGCCAGCAGCCTCGGACTCCTTCCGTTTTACGAGCAGTACTTC. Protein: CASSLGLLPFYEQYF.

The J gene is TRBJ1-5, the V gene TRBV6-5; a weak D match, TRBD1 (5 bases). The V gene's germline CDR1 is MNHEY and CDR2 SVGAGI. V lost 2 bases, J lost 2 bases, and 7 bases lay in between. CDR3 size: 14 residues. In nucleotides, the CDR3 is TGTGCCAGCAGTTACACAGGCGGCAATCAGCCCCAGCATTTT. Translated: CASSYTGGNQPQHF.

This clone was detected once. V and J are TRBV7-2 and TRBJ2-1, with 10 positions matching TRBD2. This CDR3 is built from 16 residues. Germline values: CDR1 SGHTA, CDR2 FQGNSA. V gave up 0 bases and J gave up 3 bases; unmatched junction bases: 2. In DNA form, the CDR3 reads TGTGCCAGCAGCTTAGCGGCTAGCGGGAGCTACAATGAGCAGTTCTTC. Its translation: CASSLAASGSYNEQFF.

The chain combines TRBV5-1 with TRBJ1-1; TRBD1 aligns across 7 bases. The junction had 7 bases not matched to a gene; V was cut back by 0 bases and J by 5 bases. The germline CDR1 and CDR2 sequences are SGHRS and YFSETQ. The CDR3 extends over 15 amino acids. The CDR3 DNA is TGCGCCAGCAGCTTGGAAGGACAGGCGGGGACTGAAGCTTTCTTT. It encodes CASSLEGQAGTEAFF.

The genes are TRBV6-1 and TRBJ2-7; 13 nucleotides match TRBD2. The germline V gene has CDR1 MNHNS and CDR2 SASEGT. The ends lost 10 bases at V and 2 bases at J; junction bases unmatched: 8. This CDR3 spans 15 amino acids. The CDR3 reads CAIFGLAGVPYEQYF. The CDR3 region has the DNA TGTGCCATTTTCGGACTAGCGGGAGTACCCTACGAGCAGTACTTC.